The clone carrying this T cell receptor (beta chain) came up many times. What it binds is not known. The data were taken from a study of T cells after yellow fever vaccination. Across the study: Fractions containing few cells were prepared with SMART-Seq v4 Ultra Low Input.

TCRdb analysed the 5' RACE reads with MiXCR anew, one entry per CDR3 protein. The table lists 110,000 to 150,000 distinct CDR3 sequences, around 6.3% of them singletons. Study-level findings and limits: Shared CD4/CD8 clonotypes were a small share, likely from convergent recombination. Weaker, the secondary response had a peak occurring faster, on day 5 versus 15. The study re-detected most primary-vaccination clones after the booster (around 96% CD4, 88% CD8).

From germline, CDR1 is SQVTM and CDR2 ANQGSEA. CDR3 size: 15 residues. V lost 4 bases to trimming and J lost 3 bases, with 19 bases between them. This clonotype was sampled from a man aged 30-40 years who received the YFV17D yellow fever vaccine. V gene TRBV29-1 combines with J gene TRBJ2-7; no definite D call. The sequences come from CD4+ T cells sorted from PBMCs, collected 10 days after the yellow fever booster vaccination. As DNA, the CDR3 is TGCAGCGTTGTTAGTATCTTGGGGAAGCTCTACGAGCAGTACTTC. Residues: CSVVSILGKLYEQYF.